These 27 T cell receptor beta chains came from one sample sequenced in a study of blood T cell repertoires in COVID-19. Sequencing was performed with immunoSEQ multiplex PCR; in TCRdb, only in-frame clones are kept and a portion is missing. The profile shows under 250,000 clones, 85% to 90% of them singletons. Source material: peripheral blood. The receptor set was obtained from a man aged 50 or older with COVID-19, enrolled during active disease.

The rearrangement links TRBV18 to TRBJ2-7; a possible D gene is TRBD1 (5 bases). Trimming shortened V by 3 bases and J by 2 bases, and 11 bases separated the two germline ends. The CDR3 consists of 14 residues. The germline CDR1 and CDR2 sequences are KGHSH and LQKENI. This CDR3 is CASSPAGWPYEQYF. The CDR3 DNA is TGTGCCAGCTCACCCGCAGGGTGGCCCTACGAGCAGTACTTC.

The V gene is TRBV18, the J gene TRBJ1-2; D is ambiguous. V lost 3 bases and J lost 0, with 17 bases in between. CDR3 length: 17 amino acids. Per the germline V gene, CDR1 is KGHSH and CDR2 is LQKENI. The CDR3 sequence is CASSPPTGGGPNYGYTF. The DNA of the CDR3 is TGTGCCAGCTCACCCCCCACCGGCGGCGGTCCTAACTATGGCTACACCTTC.

V usage is TRBV7-2 and J usage is TRBJ2-2, with TRBD2 identical over 12 bases. Germline values: CDR1 SGHTA, CDR2 FQGNSA. CDR3 length: 15 amino acids. V dropped 5 bases and J dropped 6; count of bases not matched to a gene: 4. For the CDR3, the DNA is TGTGCCAGCAGCCGGACTAGCGGGGACGCCGGGGAGCTGTTTTTT. Amino acid sequence: CASSRTSGDAGELFF.

This chain uses TRBV28 with TRBJ1-4, with D possibly being TRBD1 (5 bases). Germline V gene sequence: CDR1 MDHEN, CDR2 SYDVKM. The CDR3 covers 14 residues. V was cut by 7 bases and J by 6 bases, with 15 bases left in between. The DNA for the CDR3 is TGTGCCAGCAACAGGCCCGGCTCCCATGAAAAACTGTTTTTT. It translates to CASNRPGSHEKLFF.

The chain recombines TRBV6-5 with TRBJ1-1; D is uncertain. The CDR3 has 14 residues. Trimming cost V 8 bases and J 0 bases, with 13 bases left between them. Germline V gene data show CDR1 as MNHEY and CDR2 as SVGAGI. The CDR3, as DNA: TGTGCCAGCGGACTTCCCGGGCTGAACACTGAAGCTTTCTTT. Encoded protein: CASGLPGLNTEAFF.

The V gene is TRBV7-6, the J gene TRBJ2-2, with TRBD1 identical over 9 bases. Germline V gene sequence: CDR1 SGHVS, CDR2 FNYEAQ. V dropped 5 bases and J dropped 8; count of bases not matched to a gene: 12. CDR3 size: 16 residues. CDR3 DNA sequence: TGTGCCAGCAGCGCGGGAGTACAGGGGGCCGCGGGGGAGCTGTTTTTT. Translating gives CASSAGVQGAAGELFF.

The genes are TRBV29-1 and TRBJ1-2; possible D gene TRBD1, 5 bases. The germline CDR1 and CDR2 sequences are SQVTM and ANQGSEA. The CDR3 sequence is 11 residues long. Trimming left V 6 bases short and J 2 bases short, with 7 bases between. Written as DNA, the CDR3 is TGCAGCGTCCAGGGAAACTATGGCTACACCTTC. This translates into CSVQGNYGYTF.

The genes are TRBV7-8 and TRBJ1-1; 8 bases are shared with TRBD1. The V gene's germline CDR1 is SGHVS and CDR2 FQNEAQ. With V trimmed by 4 bases and J by 1 base, 5 bases remained unmatched. The CDR3 sequence is 15 residues long. The CDR3 region is CASSSLTGANTEAFF. Written as DNA, the CDR3 is TGTGCCAGCAGCTCCCTGACAGGGGCGAACACTGAAGCTTTCTTT.

This rearrangement joins TRBV5-6 to TRBJ2-5, with TRBD1 matching over 8 bases. Germline CDR1 and CDR2: SGHDT and YYEEEE. V dropped 5 bases and J dropped 5; count of bases not matched to a gene: 8. This CDR3 spans 14 amino acids. CDR3 DNA sequence: TGTGCCAGCAGACCGACAGGGGTGGGGGAGACCCAGTACTTC. Translation: CASRPTGVGETQYF.

This chain connects TRBV18 to TRBJ2-5; 9 bases are a match to TRBD2. This CDR3 has 16 residues. The germline CDR1 and CDR2 sequences are KGHSH and LQKENI. V gave up 4 bases and J gave up 2 bases; unmatched junction bases: 8. For the CDR3, the DNA is TGTGCCAGCTCACGAGGTAGCGGGAGAACTCAAGAGACCCAGTACTTC. Translation: CASSRGSGRTQETQYF.

The chain has TRBV27 and TRBJ1-2, with TRBD1 matching 7 bases. CDR1 and CDR2 (germline): MNHEY, SMNVEV (reference sequence). Trimming took 4 bases from V and 7 from J; bases not matched to a gene: 9. This CDR3 is 14 amino acids long. The CDR3 DNA sequence: TGTGCCAGCAGTTCCTCGACAGGGTGGCGTGGCTACACCTTC. It is translated as CASSSSTGWRGYTF.

The chain uses TRBV29-1 and TRBJ1-2; 11 bases fit TRBD1. Germline V CDR1 and CDR2: SQVTM, ANQGSEA. The CDR3 runs to 16 residues. Trimming removed 4 bases from V and 2 bases from J; junction bases left unmatched: 9. The CDR3 nucleotides read TGCAGCGTTGCCGGGACAGGGGGTGGCGGGAACTATGGCTACACCTTC. Amino acid sequence: CSVAGTGGGGNYGYTF.

The V gene is TRBV7-2, the J gene TRBJ2-7; TRBD2 might be the D (5 bases). CDR1 and CDR2 from the germline V gene are SGHTA and FQGNSA. The CDR3 contains 15 residues. The V end was cut by 1 base, the J end by 2 bases, with 12 bases between. In DNA, the CDR3 is TGTGCCAGCAGCTTAGGCCGAGGGTCCGCCTACGAGCAGTACTTC. Protein product: CASSLGRGSAYEQYF.

A single count supports this clone. This chain joins TRBV6-1 and TRBJ1-5; 9 nucleotides match TRBD1. This CDR3 region has 18 residues. From germline, CDR1 is MNHNS and CDR2 SASEGT. Unmatched junction bases numbered 13, after V lost 2 bases and J lost 5 bases. CDR3 loop: CASSEPQGALLEDQPQHF. CDR3 coding DNA: TGTGCCAGCAGTGAACCACAGGGGGCCTTGCTTGAGGATCAGCCCCAGCATTTT.

This chain joins TRBV27 and TRBJ1-1; 8 nucleotides agree with TRBD1. Trimming at V came to 4 bases and at J to 3 bases, leaving 4 bases not matched to a gene. The CDR3 is 14 amino acids. The germline gives CDR1 MNHEY, CDR2 SMNVEV (reference sequence). This chain's CDR3 is CASSSRQGHTEAFF. The CDR3 bases are TGTGCCAGCAGTTCAAGACAGGGGCACACTGAAGCTTTCTTT.

The rearrangement joins TRBV2 to TRBJ2-1; D is perhaps TRBD2 (6 bases). The CDR3 has 16 residues. Trimming stripped 2 bases from V and 5 bases from J, with 16 bases between. CDR1 is SNHLY and CDR2 is FYNNEI in the germline V gene. The CDR3 loop is CASSESPGLKNNEQFF. The CDR3 coding sequence is TGTGCCAGCAGTGAATCACCGGGACTCAAGAACAATGAGCAGTTCTTC.

This clone was seen once. The V gene is TRBV19, the J gene TRBJ2-7; 8 bases match TRBD2. Germline V CDR1 and CDR2: LNHDA, SQIVND (reference sequence). This CDR3 comprises 14 residues. J was trimmed by 3 bases and V by 6 bases; bases with no gene match: 7. The CDR3 protein is CASRRVAGNYEQYF. The CDR3 nucleotides are TGTGCCAGTAGAAGGGTAGCGGGGAACTACGAGCAGTACTTC.

The V and J genes are TRBV7-3 and TRBJ2-3; 8 nucleotides agree with TRBD1. The V and J ends lost 5 bases and 0 bases, in that order; junction bases with no gene match: 4. CDR1 is SGHTA and CDR2 is FQGTGA in the germline V gene. The CDR3 extends over 15 amino acids. CDR3 sequence reads: CASSPGGLSTDTQYF. The CDR3 DNA reads as TGTGCCAGCAGCCCAGGGGGCCTTAGCACAGATACGCAGTATTTT.

This clone was observed once. The V gene is TRBV19, the J gene TRBJ2-1, with D possibly being TRBD1 (7 bases). The CDR3 is made up of 15 amino acids. CDR1 and CDR2 (germline): LNHDA, SQIVND (reference sequence). V dropped 3 bases and J dropped 5 bases, with 14 bases sitting between them. CDR3: CASSIGRGAHNEQFF. The CDR3 nucleotides read TGTGCCAGTAGTATTGGCAGGGGGGCCCACAATGAGCAGTTCTTC. Looking up the rest from reference TRBV19 and TRBJ2-1 gives the full variable domain: DGGITQSPKYLFRKEGQNVTLSCEQNLNHDAMYWYRQDPGQGLRLIYYSQIVNDFQKGDIAEGYSVSREKKESFPLTVTSAQKNPTAFYLCASSIGRGAHNEQFFGPGTRLTVL.

This chain links TRBV19 with TRBJ1-5; D gene unclear. The length of the CDR3 is 13 residues. V dropped 6 bases and J dropped 4 bases, with 10 bases sitting between them. Germline V gene lookup returns CDR1 LNHDA and CDR2 SQIVND (reference sequence). The CDR3 loop reads CASSRLRNQPQHF. The CDR3, as DNA: TGTGCCAGTAGCCGGCTGAGGAATCAGCCCCAGCATTTT.

The genes are TRBV12-3 or TRBV12-4 and TRBJ2-1; D unresolved. The length of the CDR3 is 12 residues. Trimming stripped 5 bases from V and 7 bases from J, with 9 bases between. In nucleotides, the CDR3 is TGTGCCAGCAGTCTACCTCGGAATGAGCAGTTCTTC. It specifies CASSLPRNEQFF.

The CDR3 region has the DNA TGTGCCAGCGCGGGACGTACCTACGAGCAGTACTTC. Translation: CASAGRTYEQYF. V and J are TRBV2 and TRBJ2-7, with D possibly matching TRBD2 (6 bases). The CDR3 totals 12 residues. Germline assignment: CDR1 SNHLY and CDR2 FYNNEI. With 8 bases removed from V and 2 bases from J, the gap between germline ends came to 10 bases.

The V gene is TRBV27, the J gene TRBJ2-7, with D possibly TRBD2 on 6 matching bases. The CDR3 is made up of 17 amino acids. Trimming pared 4 bases from V and 2 bases from J, leaving 21 bases between. Germline CDR1 reads MNHEY; CDR2 reads SMNVEV (reference sequence). Here the CDR3 reads CASSYMAGAGRTYEQYF. The CDR3 region has the DNA TGTGCCAGCAGTTATATGGCCGGGGCAGGGAGGACCTACGAGCAGTACTTC.

The V call is TRBV24-1, the J call TRBJ1-1; the match to TRBD1 covers 7 bases. The germline CDR1 and CDR2 sequences are KGHDR and SFDVKD. The V segment lost 7 bases and the J segment 5 bases; nucleotides outside the gene matches: 6. The CDR3 contains 13 residues. CDR3 nucleotides: TGTGCCACCAGGGCCCAGGGGGGTACTGAAGCTTTCTTT. It specifies CATRAQGGTEAFF.

This clone was seen a few times. The chain uses TRBV19 and TRBJ1-5; D is unclear. The CDR3 sequence is 13 residues long. V was shortened by 3 bases and J by 10 bases, with 13 bases between the two germline ends. Per germline, CDR1 LNHDA and CDR2 SQIVND (reference sequence). CDR3 sequence reads: CASSILGEAPQHF. DNA for the CDR3: TGTGCCAGTAGTATTCTTGGGGAGGCACCCCAGCATTTT.

V usage is TRBV18 and J usage is TRBJ2-2; 8 bases are a match to TRBD2. There are 17 residues in the CDR3. The trim removed 2 bases at V and 1 base at J, leaving 6 bases unmatched. Per the germline V gene, CDR1 is KGHSH and CDR2 is LQKENI. The CDR3 loop reads CASSPILTSGNTGELFF. CDR3 sequence (DNA): TGTGCCAGCTCACCAATATTAACTAGCGGGAACACCGGGGAGCTGTTTTTT.

The V call is TRBV7-9, the J call TRBJ2-3; 7 bases map to TRBD1. Germline loops: CDR1 SEHNR, CDR2 FQNEAQ (reference sequence). The V gene end was trimmed by 4 bases and the J gene end by 0 bases; junction bases not matched to a gene: 1. CDR3 length: 14 residues. DNA for the CDR3: TGTGCCAGCAGCTCACAGGGGAGCACAGATACGCAGTATTTT. It specifies CASSSQGSTDTQYF.